This T cell receptor (beta chain) came from a study of OX40 agonist ivuxolimab in advanced cancers. This clone was picked up a small number of times. Its antigen is currently unknown. Generated by immunoSEQ multiplex PCR, the TCRdb table keeps only in-frame clones and is missing some. This sample yields roughly 66,000 clones, of which 65% to 90% are seen a single time; 0.7% belongs to the top ten. Study conclusions and caveats: Within 6 weeks, CD4+ and CD8+ blood T cells expanded clonally at 0.1 to 3.0 mg/kg. In CD8+ T cells, expanded clones were on average more numerous than in CD4+.

CDR3 length equals 15 residues. Germline loops: CDR1 KGHSH, CDR2 LQKENI. V dropped 4 bases and J dropped 6 bases, with 15 bases sitting between them. This chain uses TRBV18 with TRBJ1-4; D may be TRBD1 (6 bases). The material sequenced was CD4+ or CD8+ T cells sorted from blood, taken in a trial of the OX40 agonist ivuxolimab. This TCR came from an adult with an advanced solid tumor such as melanoma, head and neck, liver or kidney cancer. The CDR3 loop is CASSQSLAGDEKLFF. CDR3 nucleotides: TGTGCCAGCTCACAGTCCCTCGCAGGGGATGAAAAACTGTTTTTT.